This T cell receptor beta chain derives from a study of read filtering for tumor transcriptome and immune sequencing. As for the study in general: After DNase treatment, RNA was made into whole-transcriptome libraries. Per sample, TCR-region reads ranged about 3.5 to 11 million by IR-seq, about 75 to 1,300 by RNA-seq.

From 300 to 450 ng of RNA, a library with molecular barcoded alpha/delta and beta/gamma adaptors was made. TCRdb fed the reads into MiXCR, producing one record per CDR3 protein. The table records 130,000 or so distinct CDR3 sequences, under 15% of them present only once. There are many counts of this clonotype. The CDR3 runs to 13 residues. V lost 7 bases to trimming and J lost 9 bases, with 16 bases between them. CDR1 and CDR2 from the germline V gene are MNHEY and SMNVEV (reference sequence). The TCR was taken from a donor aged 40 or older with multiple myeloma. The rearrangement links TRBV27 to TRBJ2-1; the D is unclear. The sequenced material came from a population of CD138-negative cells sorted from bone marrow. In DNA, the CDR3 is TGTGCCAGCAACCCCCTAGGGAAGTTTGAGCAGTTCTTC. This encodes CASNPLGKFEQFF.